This entry lists 15 T cell receptor beta chains sequenced from one sample in a study of T cells expressing NK-cell markers. TCRdb re-called the 5' RACE reads; one entry per CDR3 protein, DNA not given. The listing contains 150,000 to 200,000 distinct CDR3 sequences. Sequencing input: blood T cells: a sorted CD56 or NKG2C T cell subset, CD4+ or CD8+ T cells, or bulk PBMC T cells (not recorded which). The receptors here all came from a man aged 18-70 years in good health.

V is TRBV7-2 and J is TRBJ2-2; lacking DNA, the TRBD2 call made by TCRdb goes unchecked. The CDR3 loop spans 15 amino acids. CDR1 is SGHTA, CDR2 FQGNSA, per germline. This CDR3 is CASSLDSGGNGELFF.

V is TRBV28 and J is TRBJ1-6; the D call of TRBD1 rests on TCRdb alone, since no DNA is present to check it. The CDR3 totals 13 residues. The germline V gene encodes CDR1 MDHEN and CDR2 SYDVKM. The CDR3 reads CASSPVPRGPLHF.

J is TRBJ1-4 and V is TRBV7-8; TCRdb indicates TRBD1, and absent DNA this call remains unverified. Germline-derived CDR1 and CDR2 are SGHVS and FQNEAQ. This CDR3 has 14 amino acids. The CDR3 reads CASSRDSLNEKLFF.

This sequence joins TRBV12-3 or TRBV12-4 and TRBJ2-5; TCRdb returns TRBD2, unconfirmable since there is no DNA. There are 15 residues in the CDR3. The CDR3 loop reads CASSLGNLGGETQYF.

This rearrangement joins TRBV2 to TRBJ2-5. The CDR3 is 11 residues long. In germline, CDR1 is SNHLY, CDR2 FYNNEI. The CDR3: CASSDTGTQYF.

The chain couples TRBV7-7 to TRBJ2-2; the TCRdb D gene call, TRBD2, has no DNA to confirm it. The CDR3 length is 16 residues. The germline CDR1 and CDR2 sequences are SSHAT and FNYEAQ (reference sequence). CDR3 amino acids: CASSNWRGEMNGELFF.

V usage is TRBV7-2 and J usage is TRBJ2-1; absent DNA, TCRdb's TRBD2 call cannot be checked. The CDR3 length is 15 residues. The V gene's germline CDR1 is SGHTA and CDR2 FQGNSA. CDR3 sequence reads: CASSPRLIIYNEQFF. The full variable domain, in which reference TRBV7-2 and TRBJ2-1 provide the parts outside the CDR3, is GAGVSQSPSNKVTEKGKDVELRCDPISGHTALYWYRQSLGQGLEFLIYFQGNSAPDKSGLPSDRFSAERTGGSVSTLTIQRTQQEDSAVYLCASSPRLIIYNEQFFGPGTRLTVL.

V is TRBV24-1 and J is TRBJ2-5; TCRdb's assignment of TRBD1 cannot be checked, as there is no DNA. Looked up from germline, CDR1 is KGHDR and CDR2 is SFDVKD. CDR3 size: 17 residues. The CDR3 sequence: CATSDFGTGSRKETQYF.

The genes are TRBV20-1 and TRBJ2-1; no DNA is available, so the TRBD1 call from TCRdb remains unchecked. The CDR3 totals 15 residues. Germline-derived CDR1 and CDR2 are DFQATT and SNEGSKA (reference sequence). CDR3 sequence: CSARDMVGGNNEQFF.

V is TRBV6-1 and J is TRBJ2-1; without DNA, the TCRdb call of TRBD2 cannot be checked. CDR1 is MNHNS, CDR2 SASEGT, per germline. This CDR3 spans 16 amino acids. The CDR3 here is CASSLQDPQGLYEQFF.

The V gene is TRBV13, the J gene TRBJ1-5; TCRdb proposes TRBD1, but this gene call is untestable without DNA. The CDR3 sequence is 14 residues long. Germline V gene data show CDR1 as PRHDT and CDR2 as FYEKMQ (reference sequence). Here the CDR3 reads CASSLGTGVQPQHF.

The chain has TRBV27 and TRBJ2-2. CDR1 is MNHEY, CDR2 SMNVEV, per germline (reference sequence). This CDR3 has 12 residues. CDR3 amino acids: CASSFSGGELFF.

This chain joins TRBV20-1 and TRBJ2-7; TCRdb names TRBD1, which stays unverified in the absence of DNA. There are 15 residues in the CDR3. The germline V gene has CDR1 DFQATT and CDR2 SNEGSKA (reference sequence). The CDR3 loop reads CSADMWATGTYEQYF.

The rearrangement joins TRBV3-1 to TRBJ2-5; with no DNA, the TCRdb D assignment of TRBD2 cannot be verified. Germline loops: CDR1 LGHDT, CDR2 YNNKEL (reference sequence). CDR3 size: 19 residues. This CDR3 reads CASSQEEVLGLVFGETQYF.

The V and J genes are TRBV20-1 and TRBJ2-6; the D call of TRBD2 rests on TCRdb alone, since no DNA is present to check it. This CDR3 is built from 17 residues. Germline CDR1 reads DFQATT; CDR2 reads SNEGSKA (reference sequence). CDR3 loop: CSATRGGSNSGANVLTF.